This T cell receptor beta chain was captured in a study of T cell repertoires in cytomegalovirus infection. On this clonotype itself: The antigen is unknown.

Overall study results and limits: Carriers of CMV and the relevant HLA type were discriminated by public TCR beta frequency. Ex vivo, HLA-C-restricted CMV-specific TCR beta clonotypes prevailed over the rest of the response.

TCRdb reanalysed the reads using MiXCR and keeps one entry per CDR3 protein. The profile shows around 55,000 distinct CDR3 sequences, around 20% of them singletons. This CDR3 comprises 14 residues. The J segment lost 4 bases and the V segment lost 5 bases, leaving 5 bases of the junction unmatched. Germline values: CDR1 SGHTA, CDR2 FQGNSA. This chain joins TRBV7-2 and TRBJ2-7, with 10 bases aligning to TRBD2. The source is a human donor in good health (CMV status not recorded). Some clones in this sample may be carry-over from other donors' samples. The specimen comprised CD8+ T cells from cultured PBMCs, sampled from culture after CMV antigen stimulation. The CDR3 is CASSEREGGYEQYF. The CDR3 DNA sequence: TGTGCCAGCAGCGAGCGGGAGGGAGGTTACGAGCAGTACTTC.